This entry lists 11 T cell receptor beta chains sequenced from one sample in a study of T cell responses to AZD1222 COVID-19 vaccine (dated by TCRdb to the early 2020s). This specimen's time point label, interpreted: about 28 days (+/-7) after the second vaccine dose. The receptor library was made with the immunoSEQ multiplex PCR assay. TCRdb retrieved this table from immuneACCESS and kept in-frame rearrangements only. Not all clones are present; in checked studies, unresolved V genes account for under half, and no reason is known for the remainder. The sample records about 80,000 clones, approximately 83% of which are singletons. About 9.4% of the sample is held by the ten biggest clonotypes. This sample comprised peripheral blood, obtained 28 days after the second AZD1222 dose. The receptor source for this set is an adult who received the AZD1222 COVID-19 vaccine.

The chain recombines TRBV5-4 with TRBJ1-1, with D perhaps matching TRBD1 (5 bases). This CDR3 has 13 amino acids. CDR1 and CDR2 (germline): SGHNT, YYREEE (reference sequence). V shed 3 bases and J shed 3 bases, with 9 bases lying between them. The CDR3 sequence: CASSSGGDTEAFF. The CDR3 DNA follows: TGTGCCAGCAGCTCGGGGGGGGACACTGAAGCTTTCTTT.

The chain joins TRBV6-6 to TRBJ1-6; the match to TRBD1 covers 7 bases. Per germline, CDR1 MNHNY and CDR2 SVGAGI (reference sequence). V shed 5 bases, J shed 5 bases, and the junction held 15 bases outside the gene matches. This CDR3 has 18 amino acids. CDR3 DNA: TGTGCCAGCAGTCCCTGGGACAGTCCACTATCCAATAATTCACCCCTCCACTTT. This translates into CASSPWDSPLSNNSPLHF.

This clone was recorded a few times. V and J are TRBV18 and TRBJ1-5, with TRBD1 matching over 9 bases. J gave up 7 bases and V 2 bases, and 6 bases lay outside the gene matches. From germline, CDR1 is KGHSH and CDR2 LQKENI. CDR3 length: 15 residues. The CDR3 coding sequence is TGTGCCAGCTCACCATCGGGGGACAGGGACCAGCCCCAGCATTTT. The encoded protein is CASSPSGDRDQPQHF. Using reference TRBV18 and TRBJ1-5 for the parts outside the CDR3, the full variable domain is NAGVMQNPRHLVRRRGQEARLRCSPMKGHSHVYWYRQLPEEGLKFMVYLQKENIIDESGMPKERFSAEFPKEGPSILRIQQVVRGDSAAYFCASSPSGDRDQPQHFGDGTRLSIL.

The chain couples TRBV6-5 to TRBJ1-5, with 7 bases fitting TRBD1. CDR1 and CDR2 (germline): MNHEY, SVGAGI. Germline trimming cut 10 bases from V and 0 bases from J; bases unmatched to any gene: 6. CDR3 length equals 14 residues. CDR3 nucleotide sequence: TGTGCCACCGGGGGACAGTTTAGCAATCAGCCCCAGCATTTT. Its protein product is CATGGQFSNQPQHF.

This chain joins TRBV6-5 and TRBJ2-1; D may match TRBD1 or TRBD2 (6 bases each). The V gene lost 5 bases and the J gene lost 8 bases, with 19 bases spanning the gap. The CDR3 sequence is 15 residues long. CDR1 is MNHEY, CDR2 SVGAGI, per germline. Here the CDR3 reads CASSRQQGGQYEQFF. The CDR3 DNA follows: TGTGCCAGCAGTAGACAACAGGGAGGACAATATGAGCAGTTCTTC.

The V call is TRBV6-1, the J call TRBJ1-2, with 7 bases aligning to TRBD1. The germline gives CDR1 MNHNS, CDR2 SASEGT. V dropped 7 bases and J dropped 8; count of bases not matched to a gene: 13. This CDR3 has 14 residues. The CDR3 loop is CASKLQGGAHGYTF. In nucleotides, the CDR3 is TGTGCCAGCAAACTCCAGGGGGGGGCGCACGGCTACACCTTC.

The J gene is TRBJ2-1, the V gene TRBV6-5, with a possible D match to TRBD2 (6 bases). The V gene's germline CDR1 is MNHEY and CDR2 SVGAGI. Trimming took 8 bases from V and 8 from J, leaving 22 bases between them. The CDR3 spans 15 residues. CDR3 residues: CASCPEGWRGDEQFF. The CDR3 nucleotides read TGTGCCAGCTGCCCAGAAGGGTGGAGGGGCGATGAGCAGTTCTTC.

The chain recombines TRBV4-2 with TRBJ1-5, with D tentatively TRBD1 (5 bases). The CDR3 runs 13 residues. Germline V gene sequence: CDR1 LGHNA, CDR2 YNFKEQ. V was clipped by 4 bases and J by 6 bases, with 10 bases between them. CDR3 sequence reads: CASSRQGFQPQHF. The CDR3 DNA reads TGTGCCAGCAGCCGTCAGGGTTTTCAGCCCCAGCATTTT.

The chain couples TRBV28 to TRBJ1-5, with D unclear. There are 13 residues in the CDR3. Germline CDR1 MDHEN, CDR2 SYDVKM. The V end lost 1 base, the J end lost 3 bases, and 4 bases lay between the germline ends. DNA of the CDR3: TGTGCCAGCAGTTTATTCGCCAATCAGCCCCAGCATTTT. Translation gives CASSLFANQPQHF.

This chain connects TRBV7-2 to TRBJ1-1; D call uncertain. CDR1 and CDR2 from the germline V gene are SGHTA and FQGNSA. Trimming stripped 4 bases from V and 6 bases from J, with 12 bases between. The CDR3 contains 13 residues. CDR3 sequence: CASSYVALAEAFF. The CDR3 region has the DNA TGTGCCAGCAGCTATGTGGCTCTCGCTGAAGCTTTCTTT.

J is TRBJ2-1 and V is TRBV3-1 (or the pseudogene TRBV3-2), with 9 bases identical to TRBD1. After removal of 4 bases from V and 4 bases from J, the junction contained 5 bases not matched to a gene. The CDR3 covers 15 residues. Per the germline V gene, CDR1 is LGHDT and CDR2 is YNNKEL (reference sequence). CDR3 nucleotides: TGTGCCAGCAGCCCTCGGACAGGGGAATACAATGAGCAGTTCTTC. This encodes CASSPRTGEYNEQFF.